This entry lists 13 T cell receptor beta chains sequenced from one sample in a study of beta chain features in type 1 diabetes. Study-wide results and caveats: Patients with Type 1 diabetes showed moderately but significantly shorter TCRB CDR3s in all four CD4+ subsets.

No antigen is known for these receptors. TCRB transcripts that were expressed got sequenced, as all of the isolated RNA had been reverse transcribed. Clones were sequenced by immunoSEQ multiplex PCR, and TCRdb holds only the in-frame ones, with some missing. The sample consists of roughly 180,000 clones, about 7.8% of them appearing once. Sequencing was done on a sample of central memory CD4+ T cells from blood. These receptors all come from a woman aged 40 to 50 with type 1 diabetes.

This clone was seen a handful of times. V and J are TRBV5-1 and TRBJ2-7; 7 positions match TRBD2. This CDR3 is 14 amino acids long. V lost 2 bases to trimming and J lost 6 bases; unmatched junction nucleotides: 8. Germline V CDR1 and CDR2: SGHRS, YFSETQ. CDR3 DNA sequence: TGCGCCAGCAGCTTCGCTCTAGCGGAAGGCGAGCAGTACTTC. Translating gives CASSFALAEGEQYF. Supplemented by reference TRBV5-1 and TRBJ2-7, the full variable domain reads KAGVTQTPRYLIKTRGQQVTLSCSPISGHRSVSWYQQTPGQGLQFLFEYFSETQRNKGNFPGRFSGRQFSNSRSEMNVSTLELGDSALYLCASSFALAEGEQYFGPGTRLTVT.

The chain carries TRBV11-2 and TRBJ2-2, with a possible D match to TRBD1 (6 bases). The CDR3 extends over 15 amino acids. Deletions cut 2 bases from V and 4 bases from J, with 11 bases between. Germline loops: CDR1 SGHAT, CDR2 FQNNGV. DNA for the CDR3: TGTGCCAGCAGCTTATACAGGGCGGTCACCGGGGAGCTGTTTTTT. Its protein is CASSLYRAVTGELFF.

Ten or more counts support this clone. The V gene is TRBV30, the J gene TRBJ2-7; D unclear. Germline V gene lookup returns CDR1 GTSNPN and CDR2 SVGIG (reference sequence). Trimming cost V 2 bases and J 3 bases, with 5 bases left between them. There are 11 residues in the CDR3. The CDR3 reads CAWSRSYEQYF. CDR3 DNA sequence: TGTGCCTGGAGTAGGAGCTACGAGCAGTACTTC.

The chain employs TRBV19 and TRBJ1-1; a possible D gene is TRBD1 (6 bases). CDR1 and CDR2 from the germline V gene are LNHDA and SQIVND (reference sequence). V was shortened by 5 bases and J by 1 base, with 11 bases between the two germline ends. The CDR3 spans 14 residues. CDR3 bases: TGTGCCAGTAGTCTACAGGGATGGAACACTGAAGCTTTCTTT. Amino acids: CASSLQGWNTEAFF.

This clone was recorded a few times. The chain joins TRBV28 to TRBJ2-1; 14 bases fit TRBD2. The CDR3 runs to 16 residues. The J segment lost 6 bases and the V segment lost 5 bases, leaving 6 bases of the junction unmatched. Germline V CDR1 and CDR2: MDHEN, SYDVKM. CDR3 protein: CASSTPGTSGGNEQFF. Here the CDR3 DNA reads TGTGCCAGCAGTACGCCCGGGACTAGCGGGGGCAATGAGCAGTTCTTC.

Written as DNA, the CDR3 is TGTGCCAGCAGTGCGGGGATCAATCAGCCCCAGCATTTT. Encoded protein: CASSAGINQPQHF. The chain recombines TRBV2 with TRBJ1-5; D ambiguous. The germline CDR1 and CDR2 sequences are SNHLY and FYNNEI. This CDR3 comprises 13 residues. The V end was cut by 4 bases, the J end by 3 bases, with 7 bases between.

The chain recombines TRBV18 with TRBJ1-1, with TRBD1 identical over 10 bases. With 4 bases clipped from V and 2 bases from J, the junction kept 7 bases outside the gene matches. The CDR3 totals 16 residues. CDR1 and CDR2 from the germline V gene are KGHSH and LQKENI. Written as DNA, the CDR3 is TGTGCCAGCTCACACGGGACAGGGGTCGGAAACACTGAAGCTTTCTTT. This codes for CASSHGTGVGNTEAFF.

The table lists this clone with a few counts. The chain is built from TRBV14 and TRBJ2-1; tentative D call: TRBD1 (6 bases). V lost 2 bases to trimming and J lost 6 bases, with 14 bases between them. Germline CDR1 and CDR2: SGHDN and FVKESK. The CDR3 loop spans 15 amino acids. CDR3: CASSQWYRGGNEQFF. The CDR3 DNA sequence: TGTGCCAGCAGCCAATGGTATCGAGGGGGCAATGAGCAGTTCTTC.

The chain uses TRBV7-6 and TRBJ2-5, with 9 bases fitting TRBD1. V lost 5 bases to trimming and J lost 5 bases; unmatched junction nucleotides: 12. Germline V lookup: CDR1 SGHVS, CDR2 FNYEAQ. CDR3 length equals 16 residues. CDR3 nucleotides: TGTGCCAGCAGCCCGCGGACAGGGGACCGTCGGGAGACCCAGTACTTC. This sequence encodes CASSPRTGDRRETQYF.

A few counts support this clone. V usage is TRBV28 and J usage is TRBJ2-7; 8 nucleotides align to TRBD2. Trimming cost V 4 bases and J 0 bases; bases outside gene matches: 8. Germline CDR1 MDHEN, CDR2 SYDVKM. This CDR3 is 16 amino acids long. Here the CDR3 reads CASSWDSGVYSYEQYF. CDR3 in DNA: TGTGCCAGCAGTTGGGATAGCGGGGTCTACTCCTACGAGCAGTACTTC.

This clone occurred a few times. This chain links TRBV30 with TRBJ1-5, with a weak D call TRBD1 (5 bases). Trimming removed 6 bases at V and 4 bases at J, with 16 bases between. The CDR3 totals 14 residues. Germline V gives CDR1 GTSNPN, CDR2 SVGIG (reference sequence). For the CDR3, the DNA is TGTGCCTGCGCATTGGTGGGGGGAAATCAGCCCCAGCATTTT. Translating gives CACALVGGNQPQHF.

This clone came up a few times. V is TRBV6-5 and J is TRBJ1-2; 8 bases fit TRBD1. Germline lookup yields CDR1 MNHEY and CDR2 SVGAGI. V was pared by 5 bases and J by 8 bases, with 7 bases of the junction left unmatched. The CDR3 has 13 residues. The CDR3 loop is CASSGQGSRGYTF. The CDR3 DNA is TGTGCCAGCAGTGGACAGGGAAGTCGCGGCTACACCTTC.

There are many counts of this clone. The chain couples TRBV7-9 to TRBJ2-2, with D perhaps matching TRBD2 (6 bases). CDR1 is SEHNR and CDR2 is FQNEAQ in the germline V gene (reference sequence). The CDR3 loop spans 16 amino acids. The V end was cut by 5 bases, the J end by 3 bases, with 16 bases between. CDR3 nucleotides: TGTGCCAGCAGCCCCCCGGCTAGCGAAGACACCGGGGAGCTGTTTTTT. The encoded protein is CASSPPASEDTGELFF.